The 20 T cell receptor beta chains given below trace back to one sample, sequenced in a study of T cell repertoires in cytomegalovirus infection. TCRdb recomputed calls from the reads with MiXCR, one row per CDR3 protein. This table holds some 350,000 distinct CDR3 sequences, approximately 18% found once. Sequences were obtained from PBMCs. The receptors come from a human donor in good health (CMV status not recorded). Some clones in this sample may be carry-over from other donors' samples.

J is TRBJ1-6 and V is TRBV7-9; no clear D. There are 14 residues in the CDR3. CDR1 is SEHNR, CDR2 FQNEAQ, per germline (reference sequence). Trimming cost V 3 bases and J 9 bases, with 12 bases left between them. The CDR3 bases are TGTGCCAGCAGCTTGGGCGGGGATGGTTCACCCCTCCACTTT. This sequence encodes CASSLGGDGSPLHF.

This clonotype was seen a handful of times. The V gene is TRBV4-3, the J gene TRBJ2-3, with D perhaps TRBD1 (6 bases). This CDR3 spans 18 amino acids. Germline CDR1 reads LGHNA; CDR2 reads YSLEER. The germline V and J ends were trimmed by 2 bases and 9 bases, with 27 bases remaining between them. The chain's CDR3 is CASSQQPTGTKYPSTQYF. CDR3 nucleotide sequence: TGCGCCAGCAGCCAACAACCAACCGGGACAAAATACCCCTCGACGCAGTATTTT.

The chain employs TRBV20-1 and TRBJ2-7; D uncertain. Germline-derived CDR1 and CDR2 are DFQATT and SNEGSKA (reference sequence). The CDR3 has 14 residues. V was cut by 0 bases and J by 0 bases, with 9 bases left in between. The CDR3 loop is CSARDPSSSYEQYF. For the CDR3, the DNA is TGCAGTGCTAGAGACCCCTCGAGCTCCTACGAGCAGTACTTC.

This clonotype appeared many times. This rearrangement joins TRBV28 to TRBJ2-3, with 9 bases fitting TRBD2. The CDR3 runs 13 residues. The junction had 4 bases not matched to a gene; V was cut back by 6 bases and J by 6 bases. CDR1 is MDHEN and CDR2 is SYDVKM in the germline V gene. The CDR3: CASRGLAFDTQYF. The CDR3, as DNA: TGTGCCAGCAGAGGACTAGCGTTTGATACGCAGTATTTT.

This clonotype has only a few counts. The chain uses TRBV10-3 and TRBJ1-5; 10 nucleotides align to TRBD1. The CDR3 length is 15 residues. Germline lookup yields CDR1 ENHRY and CDR2 SYGVKD. V was pared by 4 bases and J by 4 bases, with 4 bases of the junction left unmatched. As DNA, the CDR3 is TGTGCCATCAGTGTAGGGACAGGGGCTAATCAGCCCCAGCATTTT. The encoded protein is CAISVGTGANQPQHF.

The chain couples TRBV28 to TRBJ2-2; 9 nucleotides align to TRBD2. J gave up 4 bases and V 7 bases, and 4 bases lay outside the gene matches. Germline V gene sequence: CDR1 MDHEN, CDR2 SYDVKM. The CDR3 loop spans 14 amino acids. CDR3 nucleotides: TGTGCCAGCATTAGCGGGAGCGGCACCGGGGAGCTGTTTTTT. It yields the protein CASISGSGTGELFF.

This clonotype was recorded many times. This chain links TRBV11-2 with TRBJ1-4; TRBD1 matches at 7 bases. This CDR3 comprises 16 residues. Germline values: CDR1 SGHAT, CDR2 FQNNGV. J lost 2 bases, V lost 1 base, and 4 bases had no gene match. CDR3: CASSLGTQGTNEKLFF. CDR3 nucleotide sequence: TGTGCCAGCAGCTTAGGGACACAGGGGACTAATGAAAAACTGTTTTTT.

This clonotype was seen many times. The chain carries TRBV7-2 and TRBJ1-5; tentative D call: TRBD1 (5 bases). Trimming removed 4 bases from V and 4 bases from J, with 8 bases in between. This CDR3 region has 13 residues. Germline loops: CDR1 SGHTA, CDR2 FQGNSA. CDR3 DNA sequence: TGTGCCAGCAGCTCCGGGGGTAATCAGCCCCAGCATTTT. It translates to CASSSGGNQPQHF.

This clonotype was seen a few times. J is TRBJ2-3 and V is TRBV7-9; D gene ambiguous. CDR3 size: 12 residues. Trimming removed 3 bases from V and 9 bases from J, with 10 bases in between. Germline loops: CDR1 SEHNR, CDR2 FQNEAQ (reference sequence). The CDR3 spells CASSLWERTQYF. The CDR3 DNA sequence: TGTGCCAGCAGCTTGTGGGAACGAACGCAGTATTTT.

The gene calls are TRBV9 and TRBJ2-7; 8 bases are shared with TRBD1. This CDR3 comprises 15 residues. The germline CDR1 and CDR2 sequences are SGDLS and YYNGEE. The V and J ends lost 0 bases and 3 bases, in that order; junction bases with no gene match: 5. CDR3 residues: CASSVGDRGGYEQYF. CDR3 nucleotides: TGTGCCAGCAGCGTAGGAGACAGGGGAGGCTACGAGCAGTACTTC.

V is TRBV15 and J is TRBJ2-5; D gene unclear. V was pared by 0 bases and J by 4 bases, with 6 bases between. Germline V gene sequence: CDR1 LNHNV, CDR2 YYDKDF (reference sequence). The CDR3 is 13 residues long. DNA of the CDR3: TGTGCCACCAGCAGAGAGTGGCGAGAGACCCAGTACTTC. Residues: CATSREWRETQYF.

This clonotype was seen at least ten times. This chain uses TRBV6-6 with TRBJ1-6; 9 nucleotides line up with TRBD1. This CDR3 has 19 amino acids. Looked up from germline, CDR1 is MNHNY and CDR2 is SVGAGI (reference sequence). The junction had 15 bases not matched to a gene; V was cut back by 0 bases and J by 9 bases. The CDR3 DNA reads as TGTGCCAGCAGTTACTCGAGTTTGGGGGACAGGGTGAAGCGTTCACCCCTCCACTTT. Its translation is CASSYSSLGDRVKRSPLHF.

This clonotype was seen ten or more times. The chain joins TRBV7-2 to TRBJ2-3, with TRBD2 as a possible D gene (7 bases). V gave up 2 bases and J gave up 6 bases, with 18 bases separating them. Germline CDR1 and CDR2: SGHTA and FQGNSA. CDR3 length equals 16 residues. The CDR3 sequence: CASSLFGGRGGDTQYF. CDR3 coding DNA: TGTGCCAGCAGCTTATTCGGGGGCCGGGGAGGGGATACGCAGTATTTT.

This sequence joins TRBV2 and TRBJ1-4; D gene unclear. This CDR3 is 12 amino acids long. Germline CDR1 SNHLY, CDR2 FYNNEI. Trimming left V 3 bases short and J 8 bases short, with 7 bases between. DNA for the CDR3: TGTGCCAGCAGTGATTCGGGGGAAAAACTGTTTTTT. It specifies CASSDSGEKLFF.

This clonotype has just a few counts. The rearrangement uses TRBV15 and TRBJ2-7, with D tentatively TRBD1 (6 bases). Trimming took off 1 base at V and 6 bases at J, with 16 bases between the two ends. Germline lookup yields CDR1 LNHNV and CDR2 YYDKDF (reference sequence). This CDR3 is 15 amino acids long. The CDR3 here is CATSRGTVRGTEQYF. For the CDR3, the DNA is TGTGCCACCAGCAGAGGGACAGTCCGCGGCACCGAGCAGTACTTC.

This clonotype was seen more than once but under ten times. The rearrangement links TRBV29-1 to TRBJ1-1, with D maybe TRBD1 (6 bases). The CDR3 covers 14 residues. CDR1 is SQVTM and CDR2 is ANQGSEA in the germline V gene. The V and J ends lost 7 bases and 3 bases respectively, with 18 bases between them. The CDR3 region is CSATKQGRDTEAFF. The DNA for the CDR3 is TGCAGCGCCACTAAACAGGGTCGGGACACTGAAGCTTTCTTT.

The chain uses TRBV27 and TRBJ2-3, with 9 bases aligning to TRBD1. V gave up 6 bases and J gave up 4 bases; unmatched junction bases: 5. CDR1 MNHEY and CDR2 SMNVEV come from the germline V gene (reference sequence). The CDR3 runs 14 residues. DNA of the CDR3: TGTGCCAGCAGGAAACAGGGGGCAGCAGATACGCAGTATTTT. It yields the protein CASRKQGAADTQYF.

The V call is TRBV29-1, the J call TRBJ2-1; TRBD1 agrees at 9 bases. Trimming at V came to 5 bases and at J to 2 bases, leaving 4 bases not matched to a gene. The CDR3 consists of 14 residues. Germline V lookup: CDR1 SQVTM, CDR2 ANQGSEA. In DNA, the CDR3 is TGCAGCGTTTCCCGGGACAGGGCCTACAATGAGCAGTTCTTC. Encoded protein: CSVSRDRAYNEQFF.

This CDR3 reads CATSRDVSENQPQHF. The CDR3 coding sequence is TGTGCCACCAGCAGAGACGTCTCAGAGAATCAGCCCCAGCATTTT. This chain connects TRBV15 to TRBJ1-5; no clear D gene. The V end was cut by 0 bases, the J end by 4 bases, with 10 bases between. The CDR3 is made up of 15 amino acids. Germline CDR1 is LNHNV and CDR2 is YYDKDF (reference sequence).

A remark on this clonotype: Since the CDR3 does not end with the conserved phenylalanine or tryptophan, this likely comes from a read error. This chain connects TRBV6-5 to TRBJ2-7, with no clear D. Between the trimmed V and J ends, which lost 4 bases and 2 bases, there was a span of 12 bases. The CDR3 length is 14 residues. Germline V lookup: CDR1 MNHEY, CDR2 SVGAGI. The CDR3 DNA reads TGTGCCAGCAGTTTGGCGACACCCACCTACGAGCAGTACTTA. It yields the protein CASSLATPTYEQYL.